One sample yielded the 18 T cell receptor beta chains listed below, sequenced in a study of T cells after yellow fever vaccination. Each CDR3 protein gets one entry after TCRdb re-called the 5' RACE reads with MiXCR. The sample contains about 550,000 distinct CDR3 sequences, about a fifth of which appear only once. Specimen: PBMCs, collected 15 days after the yellow fever booster vaccination. These TCRs come from a man aged 30 to 39 who received the YFV17D yellow fever vaccine.

The J gene is TRBJ2-1, the V gene TRBV5-6; TRBD2 aligns across 12 bases. This CDR3 comprises 17 residues. The junction had 11 bases not matched to a gene; V was cut back by 4 bases and J by 6 bases. Germline V lookup: CDR1 SGHDT, CDR2 YYEEEE. Here the CDR3 reads CASSPRPSGRASNEQFF. CDR3 in DNA: TGTGCCAGCAGCCCGAGGCCTAGCGGGAGGGCCTCCAATGAGCAGTTCTTC.

The chain has TRBV28 and TRBJ2-7; D uncertain. CDR3 size: 15 residues. Germline V gene lookup returns CDR1 MDHEN and CDR2 SYDVKM. Between the trimmed V and J ends, which lost 5 bases and 5 bases, there was a span of 19 bases. The CDR3 nucleotides are TGTGCCAGCAGTCAACTTTTGGGCAGGAAAAACGAGCAGTACTTC. It yields the protein CASSQLLGRKNEQYF.

The V call is TRBV24-1, the J call TRBJ2-1; TRBD2 aligns across 7 bases. Germline assignment: CDR1 KGHDR and CDR2 SFDVKD. V shed 3 bases, J shed 0 bases, and the junction held 7 bases outside the gene matches. This CDR3 is built from 17 residues. The CDR3 coding sequence is TGTGCCACCAGTGATACCGGAGCGGGATACTCCTACAATGAGCAGTTCTTC. This codes for CATSDTGAGYSYNEQFF.

This clonotype has a handful of counts. The V gene is TRBV20-1, the J gene TRBJ2-3; D may correspond to TRBD1 or TRBD2 (5 bases each). The CDR3 is made up of 13 amino acids. From germline, CDR1 is DFQATT and CDR2 SNEGSKA (reference sequence). CDR3 sequence: CSKWDLSTDTQYF. Written as DNA, the CDR3 is TGCAGCAAATGGGACCTAAGCACAGATACGCAGTATTTT.

The chain joins TRBV20-1 to TRBJ2-7; unclear D gene. The germline gives CDR1 DFQATT, CDR2 SNEGSKA (reference sequence). The CDR3 spans 12 residues. With 6 bases removed from V and 5 bases from J, the gap between germline ends came to 14 bases. This chain's CDR3 is CSAPAGANEQYF. DNA of the CDR3: TGCAGTGCCCCAGCTGGAGCCAACGAGCAGTACTTC.

V is TRBV7-2 and J is TRBJ2-7; TRBD2 is a possible D gene (5 bases). This CDR3 comprises 14 residues. The V and J ends lost 4 bases and 6 bases respectively, with 16 bases between them. The V gene's germline CDR1 is SGHTA and CDR2 FQGNSA. The CDR3 is CASSSSPEHAEQYF. For the CDR3, the DNA is TGTGCCAGCAGCTCTAGCCCGGAGCACGCCGAGCAGTACTTC.

This clonotype was seen only a few times. The gene calls are TRBV7-2 and TRBJ2-1; D might be TRBD1 or TRBD2, each matching 5 bases. The CDR3 sequence is 15 residues long. From germline, CDR1 is SGHTA and CDR2 FQGNSA. Trimming shortened V by 3 bases and J by 7 bases, and 16 bases separated the two germline ends. In DNA form, the CDR3 reads TGTGCCAGCAGCTTGGGGGTGAACAGTTGGAATGAGCAGTTCTTC. This sequence encodes CASSLGVNSWNEQFF.

This chain connects TRBV30 to TRBJ2-3; 9 bases are shared with TRBD2. With V trimmed by 0 bases and J by 8 bases, 9 bases remained unmatched. CDR1 and CDR2 (germline): GTSNPN, SVGIG (reference sequence). The CDR3 runs to 15 residues. The CDR3 loop is CAWSVRVAGAGTQYF. In DNA, the CDR3 is TGTGCCTGGAGTGTACGGGTAGCGGGAGCGGGTACGCAGTATTTT.

The chain uses TRBV7-2 and TRBJ2-4; D may be TRBD2 (5 bases). Germline values: CDR1 SGHTA, CDR2 FQGNSA. This CDR3 region has 14 residues. V lost 2 bases and J 8 bases, leaving 13 bases between the germline ends. CDR3 in amino acids: CASSLNAGLDIQYF. In DNA, the CDR3 is TGTGCCAGCAGCTTAAACGCGGGTTTAGACATTCAGTACTTC. Complete variable domain (other parts from reference TRBV7-2 and TRBJ2-4): GAGVSQSPSNKVTEKGKDVELRCDPISGHTALYWYRQSLGQGLEFLIYFQGNSAPDKSGLPSDRFSAERTGGSVSTLTIQRTQQEDSAVYLCASSLNAGLDIQYFGAGTRLSVL.

This rearrangement joins TRBV12-3 or TRBV12-4 to TRBJ2-1, with D possibly TRBD1 on 7 matching bases. V lost 3 bases, J lost 7 bases, and 16 bases lay in between. The CDR3 runs to 15 residues. The CDR3 loop reads CASSLMEGASNEQFF. The CDR3 DNA sequence: TGTGCCAGCAGTTTGATGGAGGGGGCAAGTAATGAGCAGTTCTTC.

This chain connects TRBV3-1 to TRBJ2-7; D gene unclear. CDR1 LGHDT and CDR2 YNNKEL come from the germline V gene (reference sequence). With 1 base removed from V and 3 bases from J, the gap between germline ends came to 4 bases. The CDR3 has 12 residues. The CDR3 loop is CASSQVDYEQYF. In DNA form, the CDR3 reads TGTGCCAGCAGCCAAGTCGACTACGAGCAGTACTTC.

The chain joins TRBV2 to TRBJ2-3, with a tentative D call TRBD1 (5 bases). CDR3 length: 14 residues. Germline loops: CDR1 SNHLY, CDR2 FYNNEI. V lost 4 bases to trimming and J lost 5 bases, with 13 bases between them. The CDR3: CASSVSRDLDTQYF. CDR3 nucleotide sequence: TGTGCCAGCAGTGTATCCAGGGATTTAGATACGCAGTATTTT.

This chain links TRBV29-1 with TRBJ2-7; 7 bases align to TRBD1. In germline, CDR1 is SQVTM, CDR2 ANQGSEA. CDR3 size: 12 residues. With V trimmed by 8 bases and J by 7 bases, 11 bases remained unmatched. The CDR3 nucleotides read TGCAGCTCAGGGGCCCCAGGGGGAGAGCAGTACTTC. Protein sequence: CSSGAPGGEQYF.

The V gene is TRBV3-1, the J gene TRBJ2-7; D not resolved. Germline CDR1 reads LGHDT; CDR2 reads YNNKEL (reference sequence). The ends were cut back, 0 bases at V and 2 bases at J, with 8 bases in the middle. The CDR3 is 14 residues long. CDR3 protein: CASSQDRPAYEQYF. CDR3 nucleotide sequence: TGTGCCAGCAGCCAAGATCGACCAGCCTACGAGCAGTACTTC.

The chain uses TRBV29-1 and TRBJ2-3; no reliable D call. V lost 4 bases to trimming and J lost 2 bases, with 10 bases between them. CDR3 size: 13 residues. CDR1 is SQVTM, CDR2 ANQGSEA, per germline. The CDR3 bases are TGCAGCGTTGCGGCCCAACTCACAGATACGCAGTATTTT. Amino acid sequence: CSVAAQLTDTQYF.

V gene TRBV7-3 combines with J gene TRBJ2-1; TRBD2 matches 14 bases. The V and J ends lost 1 base and 4 bases, in that order; junction bases with no gene match: 3. The CDR3 covers 17 residues. CDR1 and CDR2 (germline): SGHTA, FQGTGA. In nucleotides, the CDR3 is TGTGCCAGCAGCTTAATTGGACTAGCGGGAGGTTACAATGAGCAGTTCTTC. Protein product: CASSLIGLAGGYNEQFF.

This chain links TRBV20-1 with TRBJ2-5, with TRBD2 matching over 10 bases. The CDR3 spans 11 residues. Germline V gene data show CDR1 as DFQATT and CDR2 as SNEGSKA (reference sequence). With V trimmed by 5 bases and J by 14 bases, 8 bases remained unmatched. The CDR3 region is CSAYTGTSDYF. DNA of the CDR3: TGCAGTGCTTACACCGGGACTAGCGACTACTTC.

This clonotype was detected a few times. The chain recombines TRBV27 with TRBJ2-1; a weak D match, TRBD2 (6 bases). Germline CDR1 reads MNHEY; CDR2 reads SMNVEV (reference sequence). The CDR3 is 15 amino acids. V dropped 6 bases and J dropped 1 base, with 13 bases sitting between them. DNA of the CDR3: TGTGCCAGCAGCCCGGGGGAACTGTCCTACAATGAGCAGTTCTTC. The encoded protein is CASSPGELSYNEQFF.